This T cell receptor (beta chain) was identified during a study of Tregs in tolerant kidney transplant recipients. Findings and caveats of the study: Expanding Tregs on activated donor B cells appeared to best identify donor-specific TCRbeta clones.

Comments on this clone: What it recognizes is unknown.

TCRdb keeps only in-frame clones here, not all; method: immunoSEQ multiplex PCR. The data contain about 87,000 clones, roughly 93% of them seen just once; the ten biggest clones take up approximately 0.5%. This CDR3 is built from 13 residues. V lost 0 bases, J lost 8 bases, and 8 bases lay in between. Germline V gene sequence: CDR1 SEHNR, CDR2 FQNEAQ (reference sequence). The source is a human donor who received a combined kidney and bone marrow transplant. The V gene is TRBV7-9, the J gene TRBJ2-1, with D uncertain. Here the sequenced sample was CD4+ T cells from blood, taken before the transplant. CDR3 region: CASSLASFDEQFF. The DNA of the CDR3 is TGTGCCAGCAGCTTAGCATCATTTGATGAGCAGTTCTTC.